Below, 19 T cell receptor beta chains from the same sample are listed, as sequenced in a study of blood T cell repertoires in COVID-19. The assay was immunoSEQ multiplex PCR, and TCRdb's table has in-frame clones only and misses some. This sample has 130,000 to 150,000 clones; around 85% occur once, and the top ten carry over 2.5%. Material for sequencing was peripheral blood. These receptors were collected from a woman of 80 years or more with acute or convalescent COVID-19.

The V and J genes are TRBV21-1 and TRBJ2-7; the table's D gene call, TRBD1, was not cross checked with the DNA. TRBV21-1 is assigned pseudogene status. The CDR3 sequence is 15 residues long. CDR3 residues: CASSKGGGPSYEQYF. Here the CDR3 DNA reads TGTGCCAGCAGCAAAGGAGGGGGTCCGAGCTACGAGCAGTACTTC.

This chain connects TRBV6-2 or TRBV6-3 to TRBJ1-2; 8 bases fit TRBD1. Germline-derived CDR1 and CDR2 are MNHEY and SVGEGT. This CDR3 contains 16 residues. Germline trimming cut 5 bases from V and 5 bases from J; bases unmatched to any gene: 13. The CDR3 DNA reads as TGTGCCAGCAGTCAATTATACACCGGGACAGGATATGGCTACACCTTC. Encoded protein: CASSQLYTGTGYGYTF.

A note on this clone: This specimen includes other DNA sequences encoding the same CDR3. The rearrangement links TRBV3-1 (or the pseudogene TRBV3-2) to TRBJ1-6; D unresolved. The V gene's germline CDR1 is LGHDT and CDR2 YNNKEL (reference sequence). The CDR3 has 13 residues. Trimming stripped 1 base from V and 7 bases from J, with 5 bases between. The CDR3 spells CASSQGPNSPLHF. CDR3 sequence (DNA): TGTGCCAGCAGCCAAGGTCCGAATTCACCCCTCCACTTT.

J is TRBJ1-6 and V is TRBV12-5; TRBD1 matches 7 bases. The J segment lost 3 bases and the V segment lost 6 bases, leaving 5 bases of the junction unmatched. Germline CDR1 reads LGHNT; CDR2 reads FRNRAP. The CDR3 is 15 residues long. CDR3 in amino acids: CASGRGQVYNSPLHF. The CDR3, as DNA: TGTGCTAGTGGACGCGGACAGGTCTATAATTCACCCCTCCACTTT.

This clone was detected only once. The chain couples TRBV12-3 or TRBV12-4 to TRBJ1-2; tentative D call: TRBD1 (5 bases). The CDR3 extends over 12 amino acids. V was clipped by 6 bases and J by 7 bases, with 12 bases between them. The CDR3 protein is CASSLGGAGYTF. In DNA form, the CDR3 reads TGTGCCAGCAGCCTCGGGGGAGCTGGCTACACCTTC.

The V call is TRBV18, the J call TRBJ2-3; perhaps TRBD2 as D (6 bases). Germline V lookup: CDR1 KGHSH, CDR2 LQKENI. The CDR3 is 14 residues long. The V end lost 3 bases, the J end lost 3 bases, and 10 bases lay between the germline ends. CDR3 loop: CASSPGLETDTQYF. CDR3 DNA sequence: TGTGCCAGCTCACCGGGACTGGAAACAGATACGCAGTATTTT.

The table lists this clone with a count of one. This chain connects TRBV6-6 to TRBJ1-2; D is perhaps TRBD1 (5 bases). This CDR3 has 12 residues. V was clipped by 4 bases and J by 7 bases, with 10 bases between them. Germline loops: CDR1 MNHNY, CDR2 SVGAGI (reference sequence). CDR3 sequence: CASSWGESGYTF. The CDR3, as DNA: TGTGCCAGCAGTTGGGGGGAGTCTGGCTACACCTTC.

The chain has TRBV30 and TRBJ1-1, with D unclear. Germline CDR1 reads GTSNPN; CDR2 reads SVGIG (reference sequence). The CDR3 sequence is 13 residues long. V lost 4 bases and J lost 3, with 12 bases in between. DNA of the CDR3: TGTGCCTGGAAGAGAGGGCCAGACACTGAAGCTTTCTTT. Translation: CAWKRGPDTEAFF.

The chain employs TRBV7-6 and TRBJ2-1, with 9 bases fitting TRBD1. J gave up 3 bases and V 0 bases, and 6 bases lay outside the gene matches. This CDR3 spans 17 amino acids. Germline CDR1 is SGHVS and CDR2 is FNYEAQ. The chain's CDR3 is CASSLAPPGQGYNEQFF. CDR3 coding DNA: TGTGCCAGCAGCTTAGCGCCTCCGGGACAGGGCTACAATGAGCAGTTCTTC.

CDR3 residues: CASSAGHPSGNTIYF. DNA of the CDR3: TGTGCCAGCAGCGCTGGACATCCCTCTGGAAACACCATATATTTT. This sequence joins TRBV2 and TRBJ1-3; perhaps TRBD1 as D (5 bases). Germline-derived CDR1 and CDR2 are SNHLY and FYNNEI. The V and J ends lost 6 bases and 0 bases respectively, with 12 bases between them. The CDR3 has 15 amino acids.

CDR3 DNA sequence: TGTGCCAGCAGCTTAGAATCCACTCGGGGCACTGAAGCTTTCTTT. The encoded protein is CASSLESTRGTEAFF. This rearrangement joins TRBV7-2 to TRBJ1-1; no clear D gene. The germline V gene has CDR1 SGHTA and CDR2 FQGNSA. This CDR3 contains 15 residues. V shed 1 base and J shed 4 bases, with 13 bases lying between them.

The chain combines TRBV5-5 with TRBJ1-2; 8 nucleotides line up with TRBD1. This CDR3 is 15 amino acids long. Germline assignment: CDR1 SGHKS and CDR2 YYEKEE (reference sequence). Germline trimming cut 3 bases from V and 5 bases from J; bases unmatched to any gene: 9. Here the CDR3 reads CASSSIVRGHYGYTF. The CDR3 nucleotides are TGTGCCAGCAGCTCGATCGTCAGGGGGCATTATGGCTACACCTTC.

J is TRBJ2-1 and V is TRBV2, with D perhaps matching TRBD1 (5 bases). The CDR3 has 12 amino acids. V shed 7 bases and J shed 6 bases, with 10 bases lying between them. CDR1 and CDR2 from the germline V gene are SNHLY and FYNNEI. The CDR3 nucleotides are TGTGCCAGCAACCAGGGTCCCAATGAGCAGTTCTTC. It yields the protein CASNQGPNEQFF.

This clone was observed once. V gene TRBV10-3 combines with J gene TRBJ2-5, with 10 positions matching TRBD2. Germline CDR1 ENHRY, CDR2 SYGVKD. The ends lost 5 bases at V and 4 bases at J; junction bases unmatched: 16. The CDR3 has 18 residues. CDR3 sequence: CAISSPTSGGAKRETQYF. As DNA, the CDR3 is TGTGCCATCAGTTCCCCGACGAGCGGGGGGGCCAAAAGAGAGACCCAGTACTTC.

The V call is TRBV6-5, the J call TRBJ1-1, with D maybe TRBD1 (6 bases). The CDR3 consists of 12 residues. Trimming left V 5 bases short and J 8 bases short, with 12 bases between. Germline CDR1 is MNHEY and CDR2 is SVGAGI. The CDR3 sequence is CASSTFGTEAFF. Written as DNA, the CDR3 is TGTGCCAGCAGTACATTCGGGACAGAAGCTTTCTTT.

In its sample, this clone was seen once. The CDR3 sequence: CASSRGGGQNTEAFF. As DNA, the CDR3 is TGTGCCAGCAGCCGCGGGGGGGGACAGAACACTGAAGCTTTCTTT. V and J are TRBV3-1 (or the pseudogene TRBV3-2) and TRBJ1-1, with TRBD1 as a possible D gene (6 bases). CDR1 is LGHDT, CDR2 YNNKEL, per germline (reference sequence). The CDR3 covers 15 residues. V lost 4 bases and J lost 1, with 13 bases in between.

The chain recombines TRBV6-1 with TRBJ1-1; no definite D call. The germline CDR1 and CDR2 sequences are MNHNS and SASEGT. There are 13 residues in the CDR3. V was pared by 1 base and J by 10 bases, with 13 bases between. The CDR3 spells CASSEVEGLRAFF. The CDR3, as DNA: TGTGCCAGCAGTGAAGTGGAGGGTTTACGAGCTTTCTTT.

The V call is TRBV2, the J call TRBJ1-5; D is unclear. V was trimmed by 6 bases and J by 0 bases, leaving 21 bases between them. The CDR3 runs 18 residues. Germline V gene data show CDR1 as SNHLY and CDR2 as FYNNEI. CDR3 bases: TGTGCCAGCAGCGAGGGAGGGCAGCCCCAATATAGCAATCAGCCCCAGCATTTT. Its translation: CASSEGGQPQYSNQPQHF.

This clone was observed a handful of times. The chain has TRBV4-1 and TRBJ1-1; 7 nucleotides align to TRBD1. This CDR3 region has 14 residues. The germline V gene encodes CDR1 MGHRA and CDR2 YSYEKL. V gave up 3 bases and J gave up 5 bases; unmatched junction bases: 6. In DNA, the CDR3 is TGCGCCAGCAGCCATGGGGGACAGACGACTGAAGCTTTCTTT. Amino acids: CASSHGGQTTEAFF.